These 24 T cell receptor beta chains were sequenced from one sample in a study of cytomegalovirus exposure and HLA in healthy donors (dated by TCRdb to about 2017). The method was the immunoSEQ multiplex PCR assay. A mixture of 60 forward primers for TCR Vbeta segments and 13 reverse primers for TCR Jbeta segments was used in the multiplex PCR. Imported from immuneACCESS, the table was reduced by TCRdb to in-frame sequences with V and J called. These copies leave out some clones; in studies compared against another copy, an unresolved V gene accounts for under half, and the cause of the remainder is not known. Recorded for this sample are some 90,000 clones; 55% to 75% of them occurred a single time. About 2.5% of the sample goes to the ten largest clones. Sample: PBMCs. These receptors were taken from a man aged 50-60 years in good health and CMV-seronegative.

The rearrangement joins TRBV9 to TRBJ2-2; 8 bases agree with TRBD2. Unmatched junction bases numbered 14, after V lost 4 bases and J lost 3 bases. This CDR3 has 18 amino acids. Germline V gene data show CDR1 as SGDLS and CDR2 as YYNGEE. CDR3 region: CASSPQIRTSGYTGELFF. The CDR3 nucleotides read TGTGCCAGCAGCCCTCAAATTAGAACTAGCGGTTACACCGGGGAGCTGTTTTTT.

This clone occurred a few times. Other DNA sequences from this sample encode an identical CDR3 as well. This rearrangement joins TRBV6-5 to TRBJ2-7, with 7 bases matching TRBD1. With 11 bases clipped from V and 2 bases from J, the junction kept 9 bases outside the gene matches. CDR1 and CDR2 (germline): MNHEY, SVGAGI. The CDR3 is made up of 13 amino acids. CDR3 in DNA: TGTGCCTCCCGACCGGGACAGACCTACGAGCAGTACTTC. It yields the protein CASRPGQTYEQYF.

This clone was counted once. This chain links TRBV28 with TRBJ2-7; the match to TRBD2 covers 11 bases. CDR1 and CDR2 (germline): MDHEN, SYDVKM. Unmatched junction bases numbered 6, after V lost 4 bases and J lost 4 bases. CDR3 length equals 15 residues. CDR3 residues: CASSSRLAGFYEQYF. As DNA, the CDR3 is TGTGCCAGCAGTTCTCGACTAGCGGGATTTTACGAGCAGTACTTC.

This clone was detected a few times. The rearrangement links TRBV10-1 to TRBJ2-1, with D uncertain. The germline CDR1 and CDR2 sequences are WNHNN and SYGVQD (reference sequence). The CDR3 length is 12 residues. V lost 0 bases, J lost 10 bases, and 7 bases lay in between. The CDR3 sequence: CASSESRGEQFF. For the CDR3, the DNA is TGCGCCAGCAGTGAGTCGAGAGGAGAGCAGTTCTTC.

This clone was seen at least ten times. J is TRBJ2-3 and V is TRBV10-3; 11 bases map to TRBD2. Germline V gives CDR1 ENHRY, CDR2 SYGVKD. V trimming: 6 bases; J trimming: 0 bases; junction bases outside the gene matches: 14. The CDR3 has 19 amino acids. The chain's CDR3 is CAISPGLAGVAASTDTQYF. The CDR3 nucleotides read TGTGCCATCAGCCCCGGACTAGCGGGCGTAGCCGCTAGCACAGATACGCAGTATTTT.

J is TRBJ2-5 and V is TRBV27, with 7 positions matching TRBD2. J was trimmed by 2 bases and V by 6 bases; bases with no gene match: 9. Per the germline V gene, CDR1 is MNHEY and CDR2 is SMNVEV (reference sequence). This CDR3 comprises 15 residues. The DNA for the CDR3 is TGTGCCAGCAGAACCGGGGCGGGGGTTCAAGAGACCCAGTACTTC. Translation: CASRTGAGVQETQYF.

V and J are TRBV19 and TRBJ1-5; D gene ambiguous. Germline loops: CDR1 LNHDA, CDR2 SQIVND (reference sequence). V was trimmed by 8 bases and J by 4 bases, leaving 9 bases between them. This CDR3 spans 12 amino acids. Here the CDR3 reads CASETGNQPQHF. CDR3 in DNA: TGTGCCAGTGAAACGGGTAATCAGCCCCAGCATTTT.

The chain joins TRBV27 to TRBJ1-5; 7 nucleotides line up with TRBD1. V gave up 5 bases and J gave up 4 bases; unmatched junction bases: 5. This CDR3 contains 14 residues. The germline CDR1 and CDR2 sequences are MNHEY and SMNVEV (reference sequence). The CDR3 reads CASSPKTGNQPQHF. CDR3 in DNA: TGTGCCAGCAGTCCTAAGACAGGGAATCAGCCCCAGCATTTT.

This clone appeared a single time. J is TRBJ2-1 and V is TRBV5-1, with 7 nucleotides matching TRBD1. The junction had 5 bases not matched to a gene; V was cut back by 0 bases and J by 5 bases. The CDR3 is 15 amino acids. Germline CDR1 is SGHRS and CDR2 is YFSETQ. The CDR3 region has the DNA TGCGCCAGCAGCTTGGTGCAGGGGGACCACAATGAGCAGTTCTTC. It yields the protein CASSLVQGDHNEQFF. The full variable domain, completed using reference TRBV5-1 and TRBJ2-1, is KAGVTQTPRYLIKTRGQQVTLSCSPISGHRSVSWYQQTPGQGLQFLFEYFSETQRNKGNFPGRFSGRQFSNSRSEMNVSTLELGDSALYLCASSLVQGDHNEQFFGPGTRLTVL.

This CDR3 reads CASRDRVFSGGRRELFF. The CDR3 nucleotides are TGTGCCAGCAGGGACCGCGTTTTTAGCGGGGGTCGCCGGGAGCTGTTTTTT. The chain combines TRBV11-2 with TRBJ2-2; 9 positions match TRBD2. The CDR3 loop spans 17 amino acids. In germline, CDR1 is SGHAT, CDR2 FQNNGV. The J segment lost 9 bases and the V segment lost 6 bases, leaving 17 bases of the junction unmatched.

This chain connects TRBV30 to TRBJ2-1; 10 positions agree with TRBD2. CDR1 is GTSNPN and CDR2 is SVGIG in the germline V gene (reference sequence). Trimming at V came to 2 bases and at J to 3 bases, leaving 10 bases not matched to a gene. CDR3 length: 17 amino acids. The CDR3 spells CAWSSTKREGLYNEQFF. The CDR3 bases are TGTGCCTGGAGTTCCACCAAGCGGGAGGGCCTCTACAATGAGCAGTTCTTC. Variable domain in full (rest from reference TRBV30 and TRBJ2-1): SQTIHQWPATLVQPVGSPLSLECTVEGTSNPNLYWYRQAAGRGLQLLFYSVGIGQISSEVPQNLSASRPQDRQFILSSKKLLLSDSGFYLCAWSSTKREGLYNEQFFGPGTRLTVL.

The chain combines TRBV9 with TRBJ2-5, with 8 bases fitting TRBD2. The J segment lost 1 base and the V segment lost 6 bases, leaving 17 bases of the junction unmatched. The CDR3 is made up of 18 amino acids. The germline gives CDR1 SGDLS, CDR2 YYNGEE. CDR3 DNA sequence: TGTGCCAGCACCCGAGGAGTTGGAAGCGGGGGCAGCCAAGAGACCCAGTACTTC. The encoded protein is CASTRGVGSGGSQETQYF.

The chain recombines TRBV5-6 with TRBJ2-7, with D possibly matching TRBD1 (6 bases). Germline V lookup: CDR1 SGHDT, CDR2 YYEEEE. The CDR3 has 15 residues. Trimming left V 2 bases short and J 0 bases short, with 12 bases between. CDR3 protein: CASSLQGVDSYEQYF. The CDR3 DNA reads TGTGCCAGCAGCTTACAGGGAGTGGACTCCTACGAGCAGTACTTC. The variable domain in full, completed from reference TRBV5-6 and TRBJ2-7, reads DAGVTQSPTHLIKTRGQQVTLRCSPKSGHDTVSWYQQALGQGPQFIFQYYEEEERQRGNFPDRFSGHQFPNYSSELNVNALLLGDSALYLCASSLQGVDSYEQYFGPGTRLTVT.

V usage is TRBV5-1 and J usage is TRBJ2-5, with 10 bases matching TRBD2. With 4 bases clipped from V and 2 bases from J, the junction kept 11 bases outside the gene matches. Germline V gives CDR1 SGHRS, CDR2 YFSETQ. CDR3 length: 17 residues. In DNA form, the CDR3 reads TGCGCCAGCAGCCTCGCCCGGAGCGGGGGGGGACAAGAGACCCAGTACTTC. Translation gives CASSLARSGGGQETQYF. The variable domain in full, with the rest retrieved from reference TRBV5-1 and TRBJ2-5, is KAGVTQTPRYLIKTRGQQVTLSCSPISGHRSVSWYQQTPGQGLQFLFEYFSETQRNKGNFPGRFSGRQFSNSRSEMNVSTLELGDSALYLCASSLARSGGGQETQYFGPGTRLLVL.

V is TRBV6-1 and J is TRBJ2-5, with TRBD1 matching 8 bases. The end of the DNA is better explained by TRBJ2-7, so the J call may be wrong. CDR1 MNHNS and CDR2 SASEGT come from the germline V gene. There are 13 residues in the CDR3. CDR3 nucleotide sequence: TGTGCCAGCAGCCGGACAGGGTTCTACGAGCAGTACTTC. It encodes CASSRTGFYEQYF.

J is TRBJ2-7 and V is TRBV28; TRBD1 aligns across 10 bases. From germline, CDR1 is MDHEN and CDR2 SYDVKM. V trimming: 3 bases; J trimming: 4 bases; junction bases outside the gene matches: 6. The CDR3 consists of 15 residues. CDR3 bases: TGTGCCAGCAGTTTGGGGGACAGGGGTAGGTACGAGCAGTACTTC. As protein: CASSLGDRGRYEQYF.

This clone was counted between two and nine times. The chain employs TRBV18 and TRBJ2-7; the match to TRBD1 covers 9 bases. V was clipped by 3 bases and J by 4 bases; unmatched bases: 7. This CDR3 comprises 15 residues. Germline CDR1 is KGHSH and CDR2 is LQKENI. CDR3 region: CASSPATGGRYEQYF. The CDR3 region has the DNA TGTGCCAGCTCACCCGCGACAGGGGGTCGGTACGAGCAGTACTTC.

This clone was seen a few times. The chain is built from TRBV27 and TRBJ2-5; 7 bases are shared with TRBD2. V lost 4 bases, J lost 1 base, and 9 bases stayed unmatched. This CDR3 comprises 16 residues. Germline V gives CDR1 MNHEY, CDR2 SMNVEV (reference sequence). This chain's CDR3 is CASSWGGAPSQETQYF. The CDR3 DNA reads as TGTGCCAGCAGTTGGGGAGGGGCCCCGTCCCAAGAGACCCAGTACTTC.

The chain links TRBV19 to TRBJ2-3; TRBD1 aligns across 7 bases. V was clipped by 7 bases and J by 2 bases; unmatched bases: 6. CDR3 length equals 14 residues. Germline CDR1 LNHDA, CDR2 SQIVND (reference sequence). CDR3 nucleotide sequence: TGTGCCAGTACTAGGGGGCCACACACAGATACGCAGTATTTT. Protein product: CASTRGPHTDTQYF.

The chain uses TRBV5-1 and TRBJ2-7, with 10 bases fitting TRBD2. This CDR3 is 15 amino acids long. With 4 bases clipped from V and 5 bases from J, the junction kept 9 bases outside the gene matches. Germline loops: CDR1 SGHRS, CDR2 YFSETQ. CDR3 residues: CASSGLSGRSNEQYF. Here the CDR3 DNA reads TGCGCCAGCAGCGGCCTTAGCGGGAGGTCCAACGAGCAGTACTTC.

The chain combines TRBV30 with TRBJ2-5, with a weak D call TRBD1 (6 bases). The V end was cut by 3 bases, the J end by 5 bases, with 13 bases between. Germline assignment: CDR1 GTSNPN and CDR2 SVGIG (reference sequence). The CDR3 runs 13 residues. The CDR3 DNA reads TGTGCCTGGAGGACAGGCCCCGGGGAGACCCAGTACTTC. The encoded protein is CAWRTGPGETQYF. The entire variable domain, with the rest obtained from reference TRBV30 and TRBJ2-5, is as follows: SQTIHQWPATLVQPVGSPLSLECTVEGTSNPNLYWYRQAAGRGLQLLFYSVGIGQISSEVPQNLSASRPQDRQFILSSKKLLLSDSGFYLCAWRTGPGETQYFGPGTRLLVL.

The CDR3 loop is CASSQVRDRGNEQYF. The DNA of the CDR3 is TGTGCCAGCAGCCAGGTCCGGGACAGGGGTAACGAGCAGTACTTC. V gene TRBV14 combines with J gene TRBJ2-7; 10 bases are a match to TRBD1. The CDR3 is 15 amino acids. The ends lost 3 bases at V and 5 bases at J; junction bases unmatched: 7. The V gene's germline CDR1 is SGHDN and CDR2 FVKESK.

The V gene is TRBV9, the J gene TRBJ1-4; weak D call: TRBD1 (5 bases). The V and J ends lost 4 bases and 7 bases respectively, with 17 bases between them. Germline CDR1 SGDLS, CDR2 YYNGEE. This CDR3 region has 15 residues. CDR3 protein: CASSSGGVRGEKLFF. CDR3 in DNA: TGTGCCAGCAGCTCCGGCGGGGTAAGGGGTGAAAAACTGTTTTTT. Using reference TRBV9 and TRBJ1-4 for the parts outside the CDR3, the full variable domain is DSGVTQTPKHLITATGQRVTLRCSPRSGDLSVYWYQQSLDQGLQFLIQYYNGEERAKGNILERFSAQQFPDLHSELNLSSLELGDSALYFCASSSGGVRGEKLFFGSGTQLSVL.

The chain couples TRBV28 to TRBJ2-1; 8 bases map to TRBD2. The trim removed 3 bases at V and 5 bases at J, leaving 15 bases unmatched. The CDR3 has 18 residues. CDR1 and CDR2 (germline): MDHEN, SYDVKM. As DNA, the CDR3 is TGTGCCAGCAGTTTCTCCCATAGAGCGGGAGTTTCAAACAATGAGCAGTTCTTC. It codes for CASSFSHRAGVSNNEQFF.